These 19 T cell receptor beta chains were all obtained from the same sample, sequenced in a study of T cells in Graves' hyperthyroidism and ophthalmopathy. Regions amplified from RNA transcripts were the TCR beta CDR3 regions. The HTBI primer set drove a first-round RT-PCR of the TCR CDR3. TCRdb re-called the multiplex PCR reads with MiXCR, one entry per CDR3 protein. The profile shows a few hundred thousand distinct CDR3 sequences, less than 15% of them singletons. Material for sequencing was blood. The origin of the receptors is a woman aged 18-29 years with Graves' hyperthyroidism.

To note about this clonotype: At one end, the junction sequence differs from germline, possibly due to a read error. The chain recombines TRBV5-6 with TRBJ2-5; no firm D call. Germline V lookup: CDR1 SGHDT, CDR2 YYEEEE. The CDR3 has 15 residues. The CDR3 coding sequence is TGTGCCAGCAGCGTTCCCCGCCGCACACAAGAGATCCAGTACTTC. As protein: CASSVPRRTQEIQYF.

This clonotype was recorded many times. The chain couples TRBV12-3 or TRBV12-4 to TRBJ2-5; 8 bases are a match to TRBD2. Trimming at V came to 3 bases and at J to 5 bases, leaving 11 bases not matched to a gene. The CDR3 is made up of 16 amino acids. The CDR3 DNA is TGTGCCAGCAGTTTTTTTGCGAGCGGGGGTGTTGAGACCCAGTACTTC. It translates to CASSFFASGGVETQYF.

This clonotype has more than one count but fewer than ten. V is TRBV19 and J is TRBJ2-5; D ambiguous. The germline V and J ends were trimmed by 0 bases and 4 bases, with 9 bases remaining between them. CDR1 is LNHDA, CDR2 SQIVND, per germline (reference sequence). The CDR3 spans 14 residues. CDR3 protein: CASSIDPWGETQYF. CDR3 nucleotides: TGTGCCAGTAGTATAGACCCATGGGGAGAGACCCAGTACTTC.

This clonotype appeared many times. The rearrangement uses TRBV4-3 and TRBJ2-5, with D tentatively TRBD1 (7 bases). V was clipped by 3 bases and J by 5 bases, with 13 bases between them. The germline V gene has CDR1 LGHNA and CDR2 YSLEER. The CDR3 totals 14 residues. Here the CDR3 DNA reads TGCGCCAGCAGCCAGGCGACAGGGAGGGAGACCCAGTACTTC. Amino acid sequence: CASSQATGRETQYF.

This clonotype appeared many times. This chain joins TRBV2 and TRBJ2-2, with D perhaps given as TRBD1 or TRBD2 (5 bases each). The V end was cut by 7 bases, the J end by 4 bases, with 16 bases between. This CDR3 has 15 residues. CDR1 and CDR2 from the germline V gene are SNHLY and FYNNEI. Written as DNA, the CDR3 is TGTGCCAGCAAGGGGACCACCCCGGGCACCGGGGAGCTGTTTTTT. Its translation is CASKGTTPGTGELFF.

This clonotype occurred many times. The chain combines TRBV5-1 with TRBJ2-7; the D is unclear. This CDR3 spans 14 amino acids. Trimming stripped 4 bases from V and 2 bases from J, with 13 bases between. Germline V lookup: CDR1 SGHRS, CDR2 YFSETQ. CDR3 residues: CASSISDVTYEQYF. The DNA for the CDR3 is TGCGCCAGCAGCATATCGGATGTGACCTACGAGCAGTACTTC.

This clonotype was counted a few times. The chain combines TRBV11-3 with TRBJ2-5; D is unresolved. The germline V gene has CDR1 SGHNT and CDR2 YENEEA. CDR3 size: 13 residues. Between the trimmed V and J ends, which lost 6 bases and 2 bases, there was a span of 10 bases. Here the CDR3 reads CASSSGGQETQYF. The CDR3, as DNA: TGTGCCAGCAGTTCAGGCGGTCAAGAGACCCAGTACTTC. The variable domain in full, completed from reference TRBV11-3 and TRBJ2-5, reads EAGVVQSPRYKIIEKKQPVAFWCNPISGHNTLYWYLQNLGQGPELLIRYENEEAVDDSQLPKDRFSAERLKGVDSTLKIQPAELGDSAVYLCASSSGGQETQYFGPGTRLLVL.

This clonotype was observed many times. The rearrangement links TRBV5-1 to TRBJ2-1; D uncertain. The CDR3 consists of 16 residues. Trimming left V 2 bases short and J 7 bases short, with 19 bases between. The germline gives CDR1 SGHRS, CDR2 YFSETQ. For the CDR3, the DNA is TGCGCCAGCAGCTTAGGTCGCGACCCATACGAAAATGAGCAGTTCTTC. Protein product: CASSLGRDPYENEQFF.

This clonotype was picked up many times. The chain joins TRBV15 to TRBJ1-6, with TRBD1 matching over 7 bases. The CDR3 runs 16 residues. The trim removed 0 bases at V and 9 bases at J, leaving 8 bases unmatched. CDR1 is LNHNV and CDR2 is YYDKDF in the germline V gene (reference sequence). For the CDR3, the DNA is TGTGCCACCAGCAGAGATCTGGGACAGTGGGGTTCACCCCTCCACTTT. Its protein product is CATSRDLGQWGSPLHF.

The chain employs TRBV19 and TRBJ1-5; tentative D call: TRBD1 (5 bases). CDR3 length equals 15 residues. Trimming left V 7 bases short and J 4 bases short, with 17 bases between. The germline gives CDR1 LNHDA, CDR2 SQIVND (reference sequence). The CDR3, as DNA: TGTGCCAGTACCGCCTCAGACAGCCGAAATCAGCCCCAGCATTTT. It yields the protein CASTASDSRNQPQHF.

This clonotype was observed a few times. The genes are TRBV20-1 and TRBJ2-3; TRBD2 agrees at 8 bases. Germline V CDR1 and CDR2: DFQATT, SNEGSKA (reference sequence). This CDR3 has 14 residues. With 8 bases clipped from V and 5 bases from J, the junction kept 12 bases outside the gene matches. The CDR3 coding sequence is TGCAGTACCCCCTCGGGGGGGCGGGGAGATACGCAGTATTTT. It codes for CSTPSGGRGDTQYF.

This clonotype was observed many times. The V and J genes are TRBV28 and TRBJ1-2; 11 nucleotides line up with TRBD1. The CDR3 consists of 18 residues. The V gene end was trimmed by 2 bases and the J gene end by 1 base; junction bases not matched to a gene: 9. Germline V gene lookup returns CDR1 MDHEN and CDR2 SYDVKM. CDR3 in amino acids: CASSLTRDRGTYNYGYTF. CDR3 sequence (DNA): TGTGCCAGCAGTTTAACCCGGGACAGGGGGACATATAACTATGGCTACACCTTC.

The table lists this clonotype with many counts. The CDR3 reads CASSEGGWYTF. In DNA, the CDR3 is TGTGCCAGCAGTGAAGGTGGATGGTACACCTTC. This chain links TRBV6-1 with TRBJ1-2; unclear D gene. CDR1 and CDR2 (germline): MNHNS, SASEGT. V shed 1 base and J shed 11 bases, with 8 bases lying between them. CDR3 length: 11 residues.

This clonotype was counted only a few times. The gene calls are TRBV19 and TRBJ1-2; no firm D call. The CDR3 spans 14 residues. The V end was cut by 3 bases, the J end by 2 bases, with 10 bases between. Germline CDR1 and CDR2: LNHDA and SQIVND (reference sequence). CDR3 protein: CASSIKGSNYGYTF. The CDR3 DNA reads TGTGCCAGTAGTATTAAGGGTTCCAACTATGGCTACACCTTC.

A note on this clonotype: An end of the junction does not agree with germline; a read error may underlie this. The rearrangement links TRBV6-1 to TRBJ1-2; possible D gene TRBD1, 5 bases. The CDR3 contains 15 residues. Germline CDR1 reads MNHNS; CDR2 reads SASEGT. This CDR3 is CVSSPQPYQGTGYTF. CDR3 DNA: TGTGTCAGCAGTCCTCAGCCATACCAGGGAACGGGCTACACCTTC.

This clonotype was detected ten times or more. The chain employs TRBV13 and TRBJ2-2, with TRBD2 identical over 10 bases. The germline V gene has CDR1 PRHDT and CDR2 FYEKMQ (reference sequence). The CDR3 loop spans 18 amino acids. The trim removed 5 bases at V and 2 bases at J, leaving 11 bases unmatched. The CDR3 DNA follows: TGTGCCAGCAGCCACCTCGGTCTAGCGGGAGCAAACACCGGGGAGCTGTTTTTT. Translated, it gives CASSHLGLAGANTGELFF.

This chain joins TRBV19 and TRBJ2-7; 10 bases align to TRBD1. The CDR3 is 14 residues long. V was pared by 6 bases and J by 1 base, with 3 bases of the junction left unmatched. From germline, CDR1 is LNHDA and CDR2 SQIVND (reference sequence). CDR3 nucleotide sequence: TGTGCCAGTAGGACAGGGGGCCCTTCCTACGAGCAGTACTTC. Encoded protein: CASRTGGPSYEQYF.

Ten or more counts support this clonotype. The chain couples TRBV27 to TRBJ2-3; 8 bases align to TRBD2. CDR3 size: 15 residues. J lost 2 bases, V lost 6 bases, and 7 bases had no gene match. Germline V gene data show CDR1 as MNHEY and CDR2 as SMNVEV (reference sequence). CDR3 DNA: TGTGCCAGCAGCTTTTCGGGAGGGCCCACAGATACGCAGTATTTT. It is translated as CASSFSGGPTDTQYF.

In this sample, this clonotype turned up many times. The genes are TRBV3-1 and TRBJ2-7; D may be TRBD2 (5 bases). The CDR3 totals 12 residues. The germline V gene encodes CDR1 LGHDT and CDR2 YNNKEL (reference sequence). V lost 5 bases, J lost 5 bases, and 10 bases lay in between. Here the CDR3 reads CASSSLANEQYF. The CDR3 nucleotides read TGTGCCAGCAGCTCCCTAGCAAACGAGCAGTACTTC.